This TCR beta chain was sequenced in a study of T cells in Graves' hyperthyroidism and ophthalmopathy. Regarding the study as a whole: Ophthalmopathy cases were set apart from stable hyperthyroidism by a 13 V-J model.

Graves' hyperthyroidism was deemed stable given no ophthalmopathy progression within 18 months. The PBMCs had their origin in 7.5 to 10 ml of fresh peripheral blood. Ten or more counts support this clonotype. Its specificity is not known. Researchers took RNA transcripts and amplified the TCR beta CDR3 regions from them. HTBI primers were the set used in a first-round RT-PCR of the TCR CDR3. TCRdb independently ran MiXCR on the multiplex PCR reads; one entry per CDR3 protein. The sample yields about 400,000 distinct CDR3 sequences, about 15% seen once. The CDR3 contains 16 residues. Germline V gene sequence: CDR1 MDHEN, CDR2 SYDVKM. Trimming stripped 3 bases from V and 2 bases from J, with 16 bases between.

Sequencing used blood. The chain combines TRBV28 with TRBJ1-2; D gene uncertain. This TCR was sampled from a woman under 30 with Graves' hyperthyroidism. Here the CDR3 reads CASSFIDGAANYGYTF. The CDR3 nucleotides are TGTGCCAGCAGTTTCATTGATGGTGCGGCAAACTATGGCTACACCTTC.